This TCR beta chain was sequenced in a study of cytomegalovirus exposure and HLA in healthy donors. At the level of the study: Approximately 200 million T cells yielded approximately 110 million unique TCR beta sequences in earlier analysis.

This CDR3 has 16 residues. Germline V gene sequence: CDR1 MNHNS, CDR2 SASEGT. Trimming removed 4 bases at V and 4 bases at J, with 19 bases between. Both 60 Vbeta primers and 13 Jbeta primers went into the PCR. Libraries were prepared by immunoSEQ multiplex PCR; TCRdb keeps only in-frame clonotypes and omits some of them. Seen here are around 150,000 clones, roughly 80% observed once, and the top ten hold 2.2%. The receptor's source is a man between 25 and 39 years old in good health and CMV-seronegative. Sequenced: PBMCs. The chain couples TRBV6-1 to TRBJ1-2, with a weak D call TRBD1 (6 bases). DNA for the CDR3: TGTGCCAGCAGTGCCCGACAGGCCCCCCTAGTCTATGGCTACACCTTC. Protein: CASSARQAPLVYGYTF.